This T cell receptor beta chain was recorded in a study of blood T cell repertoires in COVID-19. Study context: From the United States, Italy and Spain came samples of acute and convalescent COVID-19. T cells, B-cell-depleted T cells, or PBMCs provided the cDNA or gDNA that served as material.

In the authors' methods: Reference gene primers were amplified, and this amplification served to estimate nucleated cell counts. The assay was immunoSEQ multiplex PCR, and TCRdb's table has in-frame clones only and misses some. V and J calls and clone size come straight from that table; D and trimming were deduced from the DNA. The sample carries tens of thousands of clones, 80% to 85% recorded once. The J segment lost 4 bases and the V segment lost 3 bases, leaving 4 bases of the junction unmatched. CDR3 length: 13 amino acids. The germline V gene encodes CDR1 SQVTM and CDR2 ANQGSEA. The sequence was collected from a human donor in a cohort sampled during active COVID-19. Sequencing was performed on peripheral blood. The rearrangement uses TRBV29-1 and TRBJ2-7; TRBD1 matches at 9 bases. The CDR3 bases are TGCAGCGTTGAGGGACAGGGATTTTACGAGCAGTACTTC. Protein: CSVEGQGFYEQYF.